Presented here are 17 T cell receptor beta chains from one specimen sequenced in a study of cytotoxic CD8 clonotypes in ibrutinib-treated CLL. Assay used: immunoSEQ multiplex PCR; TCRdb lists only in-frame clones, some missing. The table lists approximately 92,000 clones, about 74% of them singletons. Specimen: PBMCs, collected after 24 months of ibrutinib treatment. All receptors derive from a human donor with chronic lymphocytic leukemia.

This clone occurred a few times. The chain has TRBV27 and TRBJ1-2; no clear D gene. V was shortened by 3 bases and J by 6 bases, with 11 bases between the two germline ends. The CDR3 totals 13 residues. Germline CDR1 reads MNHEY; CDR2 reads SMNVEV (reference sequence). As DNA, the CDR3 is TGTGCCAGCAGTTTTCGAGGGATCGATGGCTACACCTTC. Residues: CASSFRGIDGYTF.

The chain joins TRBV28 to TRBJ2-1; 10 positions match TRBD2. Germline CDR1 reads MDHEN; CDR2 reads SYDVKM. V was pared by 6 bases and J by 7 bases, with 12 bases of the junction left unmatched. This CDR3 is 16 amino acids long. The CDR3 loop reads CASRTKLAGFRNEQFF. The CDR3 DNA sequence: TGTGCCAGCAGAACCAAACTAGCGGGATTTCGGAATGAGCAGTTCTTC.

This clone was detected a few times. The chain uses TRBV7-9 and TRBJ1-5; 9 bases match TRBD1. The ends lost 5 bases at V and 0 bases at J; junction bases unmatched: 8. The CDR3 spans 17 residues. Germline V gives CDR1 SEHNR, CDR2 FQNEAQ (reference sequence). As DNA, the CDR3 is TGTGCCAGCAGCGTACAGGGGGCCCTATATAGCAATCAGCCCCAGCATTTT. This translates into CASSVQGALYSNQPQHF.

This chain uses TRBV11-2 with TRBJ2-1, with 9 nucleotides matching TRBD2. V was pared by 6 bases and J by 4 bases, with 7 bases of the junction left unmatched. Germline V gene data show CDR1 as SGHAT and CDR2 as FQNNGV. CDR3 length: 15 residues. CDR3 bases: TGTGCCAGCAGTTTCACTAGCGGGCCATACAATGAGCAGTTCTTC. This codes for CASSFTSGPYNEQFF. Looking up the rest from reference TRBV11-2 and TRBJ2-1 gives the full variable domain: EAGVAQSPRYKIIEKRQSVAFWCNPISGHATLYWYQQILGQGPKLLIQFQNNGVVDDSQLPKDRFSAERLKGVDSTLKIQPAKLEDSAVYLCASSFTSGPYNEQFFGPGTRLTVL.

The chain employs TRBV27 and TRBJ1-3; the match to TRBD1 covers 8 bases. Germline assignment: CDR1 MNHEY and CDR2 SMNVEV (reference sequence). This CDR3 is built from 15 residues. The trim removed 1 base at V and 9 bases at J, leaving 8 bases unmatched. The CDR3 loop reads CASSLYGQGRGTIYF. DNA for the CDR3: TGTGCCAGCAGTTTATACGGACAGGGCCGGGGCACCATATATTTT.

The V gene is TRBV7-2, the J gene TRBJ2-1; 8 nucleotides agree with TRBD2. Germline V gene data show CDR1 as SGHTA and CDR2 as FQGNSA. The V and J ends lost 5 bases and 0 bases, in that order; junction bases with no gene match: 12. The CDR3 length is 18 residues. CDR3 sequence reads: CASSLGPSGLSSYNEQFF. The CDR3, as DNA: TGTGCCAGCAGCCTGGGCCCTAGCGGGTTGAGCTCCTACAATGAGCAGTTCTTC.

V gene TRBV5-6 combines with J gene TRBJ2-1; D gene ambiguous. This CDR3 comprises 16 residues. The V end was cut by 2 bases, the J end by 0 bases, with 12 bases between. Germline values: CDR1 SGHDT, CDR2 YYEEEE. The CDR3 nucleotides read TGTGCCAGCAGCTTAGGCAGTTTAAGCTCCTACAATGAGCAGTTCTTC. As protein: CASSLGSLSSYNEQFF.

The chain uses TRBV7-6 and TRBJ1-4; possible D gene TRBD1, 6 bases. V lost 5 bases and J 7 bases, leaving 14 bases between the germline ends. The germline V gene has CDR1 SGHVS and CDR2 FNYEAQ. This CDR3 is 14 amino acids long. This CDR3 reads CASSPEGGSEKLFF. CDR3 coding DNA: TGTGCCAGCAGCCCGGAGGGGGGTAGTGAAAAACTGTTTTTT.

Only one count was recorded for this clone. The chain has TRBV9 and TRBJ2-5; D is perhaps TRBD2 (6 bases). V shed 1 base and J shed 5 bases, with 12 bases lying between them. The CDR3 covers 14 residues. CDR1 and CDR2 (germline): SGDLS, YYNGEE. In DNA, the CDR3 is TGTGCCAGCAGCGTAAGTGGGAGGCAGGAGACCCAGTACTTC. Translation: CASSVSGRQETQYF. Full variable domain (remainder filled in from reference TRBV9 and TRBJ2-5): DSGVTQTPKHLITATGQRVTLRCSPRSGDLSVYWYQQSLDQGLQFLIQYYNGEERAKGNILERFSAQQFPDLHSELNLSSLELGDSALYFCASSVSGRQETQYFGPGTRLLVL.

The chain combines TRBV28 with TRBJ1-2; 7 bases match TRBD1. Germline V gives CDR1 MDHEN, CDR2 SYDVKM. The CDR3 has 15 residues. J lost 0 bases, V lost 7 bases, and 8 bases had no gene match. The CDR3 bases are TGTGCCAGCAAAGGGGGCTGGAGGGCTAACTATGGCTACACCTTC. Protein product: CASKGGWRANYGYTF.

The V gene is TRBV29-1, the J gene TRBJ2-5; no reliable D call. The CDR3 has 16 amino acids. The V gene lost 6 bases and the J gene lost 1 base, with 21 bases spanning the gap. The germline V gene encodes CDR1 SQVTM and CDR2 ANQGSEA. CDR3 DNA: TGCAGCGTCCCCACCGCATCTCTTGGTGCCCAAGAGACCCAGTACTTC. It specifies CSVPTASLGAQETQYF.

The rearrangement uses TRBV19 and TRBJ1-5; D may be TRBD1 (5 bases). CDR3 length: 16 amino acids. Germline V gene lookup returns CDR1 LNHDA and CDR2 SQIVND (reference sequence). V lost 1 base and J 0 bases, leaving 10 bases between the germline ends. In DNA form, the CDR3 reads TGTGCCAGTAGTATAGTGGGGCAGTATAGCAATCAGCCCCAGCATTTT. Residues: CASSIVGQYSNQPQHF.

The CDR3 loop is CASSEGSGWPQHF. In DNA, the CDR3 is TGTGCCAGCAGCGAGGGCTCCGGCTGGCCCCAGCATTTT. The rearrangement uses TRBV9 and TRBJ1-5; D is unresolved. V shed 3 bases and J shed 9 bases, with 13 bases lying between them. CDR3 length: 13 amino acids. From germline, CDR1 is SGDLS and CDR2 YYNGEE.

The chain is built from TRBV19 and TRBJ2-1; D is uncertain. The ends were cut back, 2 bases at V and 8 bases at J, with 13 bases in the middle. Looked up from germline, CDR1 is LNHDA and CDR2 is SQIVND (reference sequence). The CDR3 totals 14 residues. The CDR3 region is CASSIWGSKDEQFF. CDR3 DNA sequence: TGTGCCAGTAGTATATGGGGTTCGAAGGATGAGCAGTTCTTC.

The gene calls are TRBV5-5 and TRBJ2-2, with D possibly TRBD2 on 5 matching bases. V shed 4 bases and J shed 5 bases, with 21 bases lying between them. The CDR3 spans 17 residues. Germline V gene data show CDR1 as SGHKS and CDR2 as YYEKEE (reference sequence). The CDR3 loop is CASSQEGLVRGTGELFF. The CDR3 region has the DNA TGTGCCAGCAGCCAAGAAGGGTTGGTTCGAGGGACCGGGGAGCTGTTTTTT. The whole variable domain, filled in from reference TRBV5-5 and TRBJ2-2, reads DAGVTQSPTHLIKTRGQQVTLRCSPISGHKSVSWYQQVLGQGPQFIFQYYEKEERGRGNFPDRFSARQFPNYSSELNVNALLLGDSALYLCASSQEGLVRGTGELFFGEGSRLTVL.

This chain joins TRBV6-6 and TRBJ2-2; 9 bases are shared with TRBD1. The CDR3 is 15 amino acids. V was clipped by 4 bases and J by 1 base; unmatched bases: 1. Per germline, CDR1 MNHNY and CDR2 SVGAGI (reference sequence). The CDR3, as DNA: TGTGCCAGCAGTTCGGACAGGGGGAACACCGGGGAGCTGTTTTTT. Protein sequence: CASSSDRGNTGELFF.

The chain carries TRBV5-5 and TRBJ2-7; 10 bases map to TRBD2. In germline, CDR1 is SGHKS, CDR2 YYEKEE (reference sequence). The V gene end was trimmed by 2 bases and the J gene end by 2 bases; junction bases not matched to a gene: 1. The CDR3 spans 14 residues. The CDR3 loop reads CASSLLAGTYEQYF. Here the CDR3 DNA reads TGTGCCAGCAGCTTACTAGCGGGAACCTACGAGCAGTACTTC.